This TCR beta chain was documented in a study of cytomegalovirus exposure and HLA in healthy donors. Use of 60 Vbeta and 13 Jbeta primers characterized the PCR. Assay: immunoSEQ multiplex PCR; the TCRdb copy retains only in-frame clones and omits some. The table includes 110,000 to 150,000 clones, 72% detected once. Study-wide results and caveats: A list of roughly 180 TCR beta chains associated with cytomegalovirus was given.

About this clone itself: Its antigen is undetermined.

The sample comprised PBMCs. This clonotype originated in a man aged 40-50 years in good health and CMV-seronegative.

The CDR3 is CASSERQAFSGNTIYF. The CDR3 DNA follows: TGTGCCAGCAGTGAGCGACAGGCTTTCTCTGGAAACACCATATATTTT. V and J are TRBV6-4 and TRBJ1-3; TRBD1 is a possible D gene (6 bases). Trimming removed 3 bases at V and 0 bases at J, with 12 bases between. The CDR3 extends over 16 amino acids. From germline, CDR1 is MRHNA and CDR2 SNTAGT.